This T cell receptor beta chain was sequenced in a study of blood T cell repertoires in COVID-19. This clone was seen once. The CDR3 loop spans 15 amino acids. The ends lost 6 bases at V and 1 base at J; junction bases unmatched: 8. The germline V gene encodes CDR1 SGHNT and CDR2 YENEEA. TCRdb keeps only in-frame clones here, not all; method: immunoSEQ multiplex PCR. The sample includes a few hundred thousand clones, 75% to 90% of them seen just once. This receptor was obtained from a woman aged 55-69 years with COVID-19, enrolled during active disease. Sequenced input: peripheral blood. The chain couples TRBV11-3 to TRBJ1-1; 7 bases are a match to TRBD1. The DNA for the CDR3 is TGTGCCAGCAGTCGAATAGGGGGCCAGAACACTGAAGCTTTCTTT. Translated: CASSRIGGQNTEAFF.